This T cell receptor beta chain originates from a study of cytomegalovirus exposure and HLA in healthy donors. Study-level results: Across all donors, roughly uniform sequencing depth was an assumption of the presence/absence analyses.

Remarks on this clone: As yet, its antigen is unknown.

Primers included in the PCR were 60 Vbeta and 13 Jbeta primers. In the source study's methods: Unique TCR beta chains totaled 65 million to 95 million in a later count, with about 11 million of them shared. Clones were sequenced by immunoSEQ multiplex PCR, and TCRdb holds only the in-frame ones, with some missing. The DNA gave D and trimming, while V, J and clone size come from that table. Of 100,000 to 150,000 clones listed, approximately 69% are singletons. The length of the CDR3 is 14 residues. Per germline, CDR1 MNHEY and CDR2 SMNVEV (reference sequence). The origin of this receptor is a man aged 40-49 years in good health and CMV-seropositive. Material: PBMCs. This sequence joins TRBV27 and TRBJ2-5; D not certain. The J call may not be correct, given that the DNA end is closer to TRBJ2-7. The CDR3: CASGKESYPYEQYF. CDR3 bases: TGTGCCAGCGGTAAAGAGTCCTACCCTTACGAGCAGTACTTC.